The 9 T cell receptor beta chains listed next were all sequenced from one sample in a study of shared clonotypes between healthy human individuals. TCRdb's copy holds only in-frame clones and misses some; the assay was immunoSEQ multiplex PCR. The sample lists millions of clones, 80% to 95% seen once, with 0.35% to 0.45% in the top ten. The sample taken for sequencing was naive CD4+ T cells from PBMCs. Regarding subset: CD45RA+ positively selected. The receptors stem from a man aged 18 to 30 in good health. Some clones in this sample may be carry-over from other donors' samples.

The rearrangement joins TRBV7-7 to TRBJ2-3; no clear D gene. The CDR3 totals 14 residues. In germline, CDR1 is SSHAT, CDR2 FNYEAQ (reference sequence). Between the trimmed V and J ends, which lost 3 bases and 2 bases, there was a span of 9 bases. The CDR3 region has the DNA TGTGCCAGCAGCTTGGACGGCTCCACAGATACGCAGTATTTT. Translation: CASSLDGSTDTQYF. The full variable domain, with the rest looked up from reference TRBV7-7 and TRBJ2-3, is GAGVSQSPRYKVTKRGQDVTLRCDPISSHATLYWYQQALGQGPEFLTYFNYEAQPDKSGLPSDRFSAERPEGSISTLTIQRTEQRDSAMYRCASSLDGSTDTQYFGPGTRLTVL.

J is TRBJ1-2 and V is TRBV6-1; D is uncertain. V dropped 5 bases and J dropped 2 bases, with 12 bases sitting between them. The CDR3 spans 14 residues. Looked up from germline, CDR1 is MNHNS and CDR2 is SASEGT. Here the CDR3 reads CASSLSRINYGYTF. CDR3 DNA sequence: TGTGCCAGCAGTCTGTCGCGGATAAACTATGGCTACACCTTC.

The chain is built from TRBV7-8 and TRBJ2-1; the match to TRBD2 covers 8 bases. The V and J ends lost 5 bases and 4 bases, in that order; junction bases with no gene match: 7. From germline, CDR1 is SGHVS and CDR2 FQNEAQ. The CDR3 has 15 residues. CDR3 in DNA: TGTGCCAGCAGCCGCGGGGGGACACCGTACAATGAGCAGTTCTTC. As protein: CASSRGGTPYNEQFF.

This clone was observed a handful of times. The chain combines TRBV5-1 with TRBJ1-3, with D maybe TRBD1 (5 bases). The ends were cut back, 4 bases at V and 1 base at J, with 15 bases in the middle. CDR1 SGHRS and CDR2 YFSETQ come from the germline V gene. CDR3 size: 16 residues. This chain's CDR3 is CASSPSGTESGNTIYF. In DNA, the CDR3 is TGCGCCAGCAGCCCCTCCGGGACGGAATCTGGAAACACCATATATTTT.

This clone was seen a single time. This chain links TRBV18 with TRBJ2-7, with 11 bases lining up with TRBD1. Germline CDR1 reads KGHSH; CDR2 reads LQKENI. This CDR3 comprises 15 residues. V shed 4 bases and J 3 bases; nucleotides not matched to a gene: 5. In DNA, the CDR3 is TGTGCCAGCTCACGAACGGGACAGGGGGTCTACGAGCAGTACTTC. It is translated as CASSRTGQGVYEQYF.

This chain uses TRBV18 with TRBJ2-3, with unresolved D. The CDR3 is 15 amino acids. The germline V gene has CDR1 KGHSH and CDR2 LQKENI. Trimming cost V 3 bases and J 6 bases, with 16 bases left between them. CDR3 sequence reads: CASSPRFSARDTQYF. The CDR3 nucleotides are TGTGCCAGCTCACCTAGGTTCAGCGCGAGGGATACGCAGTATTTT.

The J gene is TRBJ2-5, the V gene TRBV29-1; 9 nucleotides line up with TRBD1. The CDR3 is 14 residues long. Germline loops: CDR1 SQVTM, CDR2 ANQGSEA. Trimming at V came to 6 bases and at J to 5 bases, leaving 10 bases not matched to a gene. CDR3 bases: TGCAGCGTCCCGGGACAGGGTGTGAGGGAGACCCAGTACTTC. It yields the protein CSVPGQGVRETQYF.

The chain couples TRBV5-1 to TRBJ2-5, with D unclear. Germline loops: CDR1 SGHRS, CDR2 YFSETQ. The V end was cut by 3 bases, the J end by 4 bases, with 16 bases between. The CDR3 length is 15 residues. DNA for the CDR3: TGCGCCAGCAGCTACCAAAGCTCCAGCCGAGAGACCCAGTACTTC. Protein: CASSYQSSSRETQYF.

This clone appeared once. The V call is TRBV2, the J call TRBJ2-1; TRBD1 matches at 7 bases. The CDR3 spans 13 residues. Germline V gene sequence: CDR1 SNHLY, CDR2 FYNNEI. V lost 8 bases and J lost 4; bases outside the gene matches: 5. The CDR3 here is CASGGTEYNEQFF. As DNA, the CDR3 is TGTGCCAGCGGTGGGACAGAGTACAATGAGCAGTTCTTC.